This T cell receptor (beta chain) was sequenced in a study of T cell repertoires in ileal Crohn's disease. TCRdb's copy holds only in-frame clones and misses some; the assay was immunoSEQ multiplex PCR. The table includes 15,000 to 20,000 clones, 93% detected once. A word on this clone: No antigen is known for it.

General study results and limits: Clonal expansions were more frequent in active smokers than non-smokers at surgery. Endoscopic recurrence occurred in every patient whose clonality exceeded 26.8%.

CDR3 length: 15 residues. Trimming left V 2 bases short and J 1 base short, with 10 bases between. Looked up from germline, CDR1 is MNHNY and CDR2 is SVGAGI (reference sequence). The rearrangement uses TRBV6-6 and TRBJ2-3; D perhaps matches TRBD1 (6 bases). Material: ileal tissue. The receptor's source is an adult with Crohn's disease. This chain's CDR3 is CASSYQGSRTDTQYF. DNA for the CDR3: TGTGCCAGCAGTTACCAGGGGTCACGCACAGATACGCAGTATTTT.